One and the same sample provided the 12 T cell receptor beta chains below, sequenced in a study of blood T cell repertoires in COVID-19. Measured with immunoSEQ multiplex PCR; TCRdb has only the in-frame clones, and not every one. The table has about 120,000 clones, 78% seen once. The specimen was peripheral blood. All receptors come from a man between 65 and 79 years old with acute or convalescent COVID-19.

The chain uses TRBV6-6 and TRBJ1-5, with 10 bases lining up with TRBD1. Germline values: CDR1 MNHNY, CDR2 SVGAGI (reference sequence). The CDR3 is 18 residues long. V dropped 5 bases and J dropped 0; count of bases not matched to a gene: 10. The CDR3 is CASSRTGGRAGSNQPQHF. The CDR3 nucleotides read TGTGCCAGCAGTCGGACAGGGGGTCGAGCGGGTAGCAATCAGCCCCAGCATTTT.

CDR3 sequence (DNA): TGTGCCAGCAGTTTCCGCCAGACAGCTTACTATGGCTACACCTTC. Amino acids: CASSFRQTAYYGYTF. The rearrangement joins TRBV6-2 or TRBV6-3 to TRBJ1-2, with D maybe TRBD1 (5 bases). This CDR3 is 15 amino acids long. Trimming removed 4 bases from V and 3 bases from J, with 15 bases in between. CDR1 and CDR2 (germline): MNHEY, SVGEGT.

The V call is TRBV7-8, the J call TRBJ1-2; the D gene is possibly TRBD1 (6 bases). Trimming cost V 1 base and J 6 bases, with 18 bases left between them. This CDR3 is 16 amino acids long. CDR1 and CDR2 (germline): SGHVS, FQNEAQ. This CDR3 reads CASSLGTAGAGDGYTF. The CDR3 DNA is TGTGCCAGCAGCTTAGGAACCGCGGGGGCCGGAGATGGCTACACCTTC.

The sample holds a few counts of this clone. The chain employs TRBV24-1 and TRBJ1-1; 8 nucleotides agree with TRBD1. Germline V gene lookup returns CDR1 KGHDR and CDR2 SFDVKD. The CDR3 is 20 residues long. Germline trimming cut 3 bases from V and 1 base from J; bases unmatched to any gene: 18. CDR3 region: CATSDALDRGKGVTNTEAFF. CDR3 coding DNA: TGTGCCACCAGTGATGCGTTAGACAGGGGTAAAGGGGTAACGAACACTGAAGCTTTCTTT.

The CDR3: CASSEEGLGGNEQFF. CDR3 DNA: TGTGCCAGCAGTGAAGAGGGACTGGGAGGGAATGAGCAGTTCTTC. The chain is built from TRBV2 and TRBJ2-1; 7 bases fit TRBD2. V lost 1 base, J lost 7 bases, and 7 bases stayed unmatched. The CDR3 is 15 residues long. The germline CDR1 and CDR2 sequences are SNHLY and FYNNEI.

This clone showed up just once. This sequence joins TRBV5-1 and TRBJ2-5, with 7 bases matching TRBD1. CDR1 is SGHRS and CDR2 is YFSETQ in the germline V gene. The CDR3 is 15 residues long. V was clipped by 3 bases and J by 4 bases; unmatched bases: 9. Written as DNA, the CDR3 is TGCGCCAGCAGCTCCTCTACCGGGACAGCAGAGACCCAGTACTTC. Translated: CASSSSTGTAETQYF.

V usage is TRBV3-1 (or the pseudogene TRBV3-2) and J usage is TRBJ1-6; 8 nucleotides match TRBD1. The V gene end was trimmed by 4 bases and the J gene end by 8 bases; junction bases not matched to a gene: 10. Germline loops: CDR1 LGHDT, CDR2 YNNKEL (reference sequence). This CDR3 is built from 16 residues. The CDR3 DNA sequence: TGTGCCAGCAGCCTACACGGACAGGGACTATATTCACCCCTCCACTTT. This sequence encodes CASSLHGQGLYSPLHF.

V gene TRBV6-2 or TRBV6-3 combines with J gene TRBJ2-1, with TRBD2 matching 10 bases. The germline gives CDR1 MNHEY, CDR2 SVGEGT. The V and J ends lost 5 bases and 3 bases, in that order; junction bases with no gene match: 7. The CDR3 contains 16 residues. CDR3 amino acids: CASSRAIAGGYNEQFF. In nucleotides, the CDR3 is TGTGCCAGCAGTCGAGCCATAGCGGGGGGCTACAATGAGCAGTTCTTC.

The chain joins TRBV4-1 to TRBJ2-6; a possible D gene is TRBD1 (6 bases). V dropped 2 bases and J dropped 2 bases, with 22 bases sitting between them. From germline, CDR1 is MGHRA and CDR2 YSYEKL. The CDR3 is made up of 20 amino acids. The CDR3 sequence is CASSQPGLGTSNPGANVLTF. CDR3 sequence (DNA): TGCGCCAGCAGCCAACCCGGTCTCGGGACATCAAACCCTGGGGCCAACGTCCTGACTTTC.

The count of this clone is one. The rearrangement uses TRBV5-4 and TRBJ2-1, with TRBD2 identical over 8 bases. This CDR3 has 15 amino acids. Germline V lookup: CDR1 SGHNT, CDR2 YYREEE (reference sequence). V lost 4 bases, J lost 3 bases, and 6 bases stayed unmatched. DNA of the CDR3: TGTGCCAGCAGCCCTGCGGGGGGAAGCTACAATGAGCAGTTCTTC. It translates to CASSPAGGSYNEQFF.

This clone was counted only a few times. Other nucleotide sequences from this sample produce the same CDR3. The rearrangement uses TRBV5-4 and TRBJ1-1; 7 bases match TRBD1. Germline assignment: CDR1 SGHNT and CDR2 YYREEE (reference sequence). The CDR3 length is 14 residues. J lost 1 base, V lost 1 base, and 1 base had no gene match. The CDR3 protein is CASSLRGQNTEAFF. The CDR3 coding sequence is TGTGCCAGCAGCTTGAGGGGGCAGAACACTGAAGCTTTCTTT.

The chain has TRBV6-5 and TRBJ2-5; TRBD2 aligns across 10 bases. This CDR3 region has 15 residues. V was pared by 2 bases and J by 4 bases, with 4 bases of the junction left unmatched. Germline V CDR1 and CDR2: MNHEY, SVGAGI. Written as DNA, the CDR3 is TGTGCCAGCAGTTACAGGCTAGCGGGGGTAGAGACCCAGTACTTC. This translates into CASSYRLAGVETQYF.